A single T cell receptor beta chain is shown here with its context. Its specificity is not known. The CDR3 does not close with the conserved phenylalanine or tryptophan, likely indicating a read error. The germline V and J ends were trimmed by 6 bases and 10 bases, with 16 bases remaining between them. The CDR3 extends over 13 amino acids. CDR1 and CDR2 from the germline V gene are SGHTA and FQGNSA. Genomic DNA acted as the template from which TCR beta VDJ combination and CDR3 sequence profiling were carried out. One entry per CDR3 protein, called by TCRdb with MiXCR from the reads. The data hold hundreds of thousands of distinct CDR3 sequences, with around 72% observed a single time. These data originate in a study of CD8+CD57+ T cells in acquired aplastic anemia. Study-wide context: Around 3.2 ug was the average amount of DNA from sorted CD4+ and CD8+ cells. Some 10 million reads were obtained on average for healthy donor CD4+ cells. Study conclusions and caveats: Patients versus controls showed no significant CD8+ Simpson's diversity difference. Researchers report that approximately 28 CD8+ CDR3 sequences appeared in both patients and controls.

The chain has TRBV7-2 and TRBJ2-4; weak D call: TRBD1 (6 bases). The sequenced material came from sorted CD4+, CD8+, or CD8+CD57+ T cells (not recorded which) from PBMCs. The TCR originated in a human donor in good health, serving as a control. The CDR3 DNA reads TGTGCCAGCAGTCTAGGGACAAGCGATATTCAGTACCAC. It encodes CASSLGTSDIQYH.